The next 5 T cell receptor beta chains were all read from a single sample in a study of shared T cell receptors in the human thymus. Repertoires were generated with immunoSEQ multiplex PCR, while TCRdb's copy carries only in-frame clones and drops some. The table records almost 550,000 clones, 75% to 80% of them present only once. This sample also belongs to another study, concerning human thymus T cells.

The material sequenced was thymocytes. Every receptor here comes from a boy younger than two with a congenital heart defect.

CDR3 amino acids: CASGLLPNAGGETQYF. CDR3 nucleotides: TGTGCTAGTGGTTTGCTCCCCAATGCGGGGGGGGAGACCCAGTACTTC. V usage is TRBV12-5 and J usage is TRBJ2-5; TRBD2 agrees at 9 bases. V lost 2 bases and J lost 5; bases outside the gene matches: 9. The CDR3 is 16 residues long. Germline V gene lookup returns CDR1 LGHNT and CDR2 FRNRAP.

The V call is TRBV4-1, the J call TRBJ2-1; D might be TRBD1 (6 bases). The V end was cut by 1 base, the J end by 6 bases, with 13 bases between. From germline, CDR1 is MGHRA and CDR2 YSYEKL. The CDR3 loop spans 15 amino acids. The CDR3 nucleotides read TGCGCCAGCAGCCAAGGCCAGGGGCCCCCCAATGAGCAGTTCTTC. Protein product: CASSQGQGPPNEQFF.

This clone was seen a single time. CDR3: CASSGSGRGADTQYF. In DNA, the CDR3 is TGTGCCAGCAGTGGTAGCGGGAGAGGGGCAGATACGCAGTATTTT. The V gene is TRBV2, the J gene TRBJ2-3, with 9 bases fitting TRBD2. Germline V CDR1 and CDR2: SNHLY, FYNNEI. V lost 4 bases to trimming and J lost 4 bases; unmatched junction nucleotides: 6. The CDR3 covers 15 residues.

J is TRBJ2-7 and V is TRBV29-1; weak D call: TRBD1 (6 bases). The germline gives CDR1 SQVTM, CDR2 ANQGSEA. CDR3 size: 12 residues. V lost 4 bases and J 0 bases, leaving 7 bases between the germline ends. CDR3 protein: CSVGDTSYEQYF. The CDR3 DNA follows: TGCAGCGTTGGGGACACCTCCTACGAGCAGTACTTC.

DNA of the CDR3: TGTGCTAGTGGTTTGATCTTAGGCACAGATACGCAGTATTTT. Amino acids: CASGLILGTDTQYF. V gene TRBV12-5 combines with J gene TRBJ2-3, with unresolved D. This CDR3 has 14 residues. The V gene's germline CDR1 is LGHNT and CDR2 FRNRAP. The V and J ends lost 2 bases and 1 base respectively, with 7 bases between them.